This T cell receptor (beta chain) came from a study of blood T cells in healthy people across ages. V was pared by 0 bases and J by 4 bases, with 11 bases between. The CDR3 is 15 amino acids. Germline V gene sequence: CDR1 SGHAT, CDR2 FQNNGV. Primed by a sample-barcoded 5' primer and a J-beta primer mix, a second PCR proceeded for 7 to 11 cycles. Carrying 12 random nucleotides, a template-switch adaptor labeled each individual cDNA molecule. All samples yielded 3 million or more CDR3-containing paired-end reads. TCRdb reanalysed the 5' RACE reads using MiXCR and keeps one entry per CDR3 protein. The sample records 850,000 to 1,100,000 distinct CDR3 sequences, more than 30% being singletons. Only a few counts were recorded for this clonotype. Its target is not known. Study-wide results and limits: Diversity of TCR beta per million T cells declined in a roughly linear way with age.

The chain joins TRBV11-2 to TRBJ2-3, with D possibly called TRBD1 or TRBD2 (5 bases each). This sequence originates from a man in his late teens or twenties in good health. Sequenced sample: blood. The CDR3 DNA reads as TGTGCCAGCAGCTTAGACCTGGGGGAAGCAGATACGCAGTATTTT. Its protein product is CASSLDLGEADTQYF. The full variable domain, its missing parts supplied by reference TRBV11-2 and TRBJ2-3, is EAGVAQSPRYKIIEKRQSVAFWCNPISGHATLYWYQQILGQGPKLLIQFQNNGVVDDSQLPKDRFSAERLKGVDSTLKIQPAKLEDSAVYLCASSLDLGEADTQYFGPGTRLTVL.